This TCR beta chain was captured by sequencing in a study of metastatic and nonmetastatic thyroid tumors. All patients were treatment-naive before thyroid surgery. TCRdb reprocessed the PCR reads via MiXCR. The sample includes more than 9,500 clones, approximately 10% of them seen just once. V lost 0 bases and J 2 bases, leaving 14 bases between the germline ends. The CDR3 is 16 residues long. Germline CDR1 reads MNHNS; CDR2 reads SASEGT. The sequence was obtained from a female donor with papillary thyroid cancer or a benign thyroid nodule (not recorded which). Some clones in this sample may be carry-over from other donors' samples. Material for sequencing was tumor tissue. This chain links TRBV6-1 with TRBJ2-7; TRBD1 or TRBD2 may be the D gene (7 bases each). CDR3 in amino acids: CASSEAPRGGTYEQYV. Written as DNA, the CDR3 is TGTGCCAGCAGTGAAGCCCCCAGGGGGGGGACCTACGAGCAGTACGTC.